Listed here are 6 T cell receptor beta chains from one sample, sequenced in a study of shared clonotypes between healthy human individuals. TCRdb keeps only in-frame clones here, not all; method: immunoSEQ multiplex PCR. The table shows roughly 1,600,000 clones, with 98% occurring only once. Source material: naive CD4+ T cells sorted from blood. The subset is: CD45RA+ positively selected. The receptor set was obtained from a young man in good health.

The chain employs TRBV18 and TRBJ2-3; D uncertain. This CDR3 is 18 amino acids long. Trimming cost V 2 bases and J 2 bases, with 20 bases left between them. Germline V gene sequence: CDR1 KGHSH, CDR2 LQKENI. The CDR3 coding sequence is TGTGCCAGCTCACCATTGGGTTGGCGCCAGCGATACACAGATACGCAGTATTTT. As protein: CASSPLGWRQRYTDTQYF. Full variable domain (outside the CDR3, taken from reference TRBV18 and TRBJ2-3): NAGVMQNPRHLVRRRGQEARLRCSPMKGHSHVYWYRQLPEEGLKFMVYLQKENIIDESGMPKERFSAEFPKEGPSILRIQQVVRGDSAAYFCASSPLGWRQRYTDTQYFGPGTRLTVL.

This chain uses TRBV5-8 with TRBJ2-2, with TRBD1 identical over 9 bases. The germline V gene has CDR1 SGHTS and CDR2 YDEGEE. Trimming took 2 bases from V and 4 from J; bases not matched to a gene: 9. This CDR3 spans 17 amino acids. CDR3 coding DNA: TGTGCCAGCAGCTTATCGACCGGGACAGGGAGCACCGGGGAGCTGTTTTTT. Translated: CASSLSTGTGSTGELFF.

The chain employs TRBV9 and TRBJ2-2; D may be TRBD2 (5 bases). The germline CDR1 and CDR2 sequences are SGDLS and YYNGEE. The CDR3 totals 13 residues. With 6 bases removed from V and 2 bases from J, the gap between germline ends came to 8 bases. CDR3 sequence reads: CASKSGNTGELFF. Here the CDR3 DNA reads TGTGCCAGCAAAAGCGGTAACACCGGGGAGCTGTTTTTT.

The gene calls are TRBV5-4 and TRBJ2-2; TRBD2 matches at 14 bases. Trimming removed 4 bases from V and 2 bases from J; junction bases left unmatched: 4. CDR1 is SGHNT and CDR2 is YYREEE in the germline V gene (reference sequence). There are 17 residues in the CDR3. For the CDR3, the DNA is TGTGCCAGCAGCCCGGGACTAGCGGGAGCAAACACCGGGGAGCTGTTTTTT. It codes for CASSPGLAGANTGELFF.

This chain joins TRBV19 and TRBJ2-7; D call uncertain. The CDR3 extends over 12 amino acids. Germline CDR1 and CDR2: LNHDA and SQIVND (reference sequence). Trimming removed 4 bases at V and 0 bases at J, with 4 bases between. DNA of the CDR3: TGTGCCAGTAGTACTCCCTCCTACGAGCAGTACTTC. Encoded protein: CASSTPSYEQYF.

Comments on this clone: Relative to the germline gene, one junction end is altered; a read error may explain this. The J gene is TRBJ2-5, the V gene TRBV7-7; D could derive from TRBD1 or TRBD2 (7 bases each). The CDR3 extends over 14 amino acids. In germline, CDR1 is SSHAT, CDR2 FNYEAQ (reference sequence). In nucleotides, the CDR3 is TGTGCTAGCAGCTCGGGGGGCAGGGGGGAGACCCAGTACTTC. The encoded protein is CASSSGGRGETQYF.